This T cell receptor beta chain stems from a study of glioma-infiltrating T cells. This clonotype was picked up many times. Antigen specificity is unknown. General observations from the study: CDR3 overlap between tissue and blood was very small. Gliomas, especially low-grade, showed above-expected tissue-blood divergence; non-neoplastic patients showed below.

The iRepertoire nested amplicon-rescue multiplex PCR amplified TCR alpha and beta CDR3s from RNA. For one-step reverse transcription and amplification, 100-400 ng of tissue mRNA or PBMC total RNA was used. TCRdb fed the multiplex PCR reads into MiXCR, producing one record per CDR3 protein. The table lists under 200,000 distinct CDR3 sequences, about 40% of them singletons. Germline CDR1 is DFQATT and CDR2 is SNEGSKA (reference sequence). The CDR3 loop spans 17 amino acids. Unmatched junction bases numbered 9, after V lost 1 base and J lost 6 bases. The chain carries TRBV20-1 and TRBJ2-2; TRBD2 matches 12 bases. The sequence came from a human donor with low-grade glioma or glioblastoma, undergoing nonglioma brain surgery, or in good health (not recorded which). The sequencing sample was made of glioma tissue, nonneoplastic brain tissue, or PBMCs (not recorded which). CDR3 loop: CSARALAGGPESGELFF. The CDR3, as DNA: TGCAGTGCTAGAGCTCTAGCGGGAGGGCCTGAGTCCGGGGAGCTGTTTTTT.